Reported below is one TCR beta chain. The target antigen is unknown. The sample originates from a study of T cell repertoires in cytomegalovirus infection. At the level of the study: Both recently identified HLA-C-restricted and well-studied HLA-B-restricted CMV epitopes were used in the study.

In germline, CDR1 is KGHSH, CDR2 LQKENI. The CDR3 totals 16 residues. The V and J ends lost 1 base and 3 bases respectively, with 13 bases between them. MiXCR, run by TCRdb on the reads, gives a single entry per CDR3 protein. The sample holds approximately 260,000 distinct CDR3 sequences, roughly a fifth seen once. The sequence derives from a human donor in good health (CMV status not recorded). Some clones in this sample may be carry-over from other donors' samples. The chain uses TRBV18 and TRBJ1-3; no reliable D call. The specimen comprised cultured PBMCs, sampled from culture after CMV antigen stimulation. The DNA for the CDR3 is TGTGCCAGCTCACCACTTCCCGGCAGCGGTGGAAACACCATATATTTT. The encoded protein is CASSPLPGSGGNTIYF.